The sequence of this T cell receptor (beta chain) was determined in a study of blood T cell repertoires in COVID-19. Across the study: The study drew acute and convalescent COVID-19 samples from the United States, Italy and Spain. Nucleic acid was either cDNA or gDNA, and it came from T cells, B-cell-depleted T cells, or PBMCs.

Per the study methods: Estimated nucleated cell counts came from reference gene primer amplification. The repertoire was sequenced with immunoSEQ multiplex PCR; TCRdb's copy has only in-frame clones and lacks some. V and J calls and clone size follow that table, whereas D and trimming were derived from the DNA. The sample shows around 270,000 clones, roughly nine tenths of them seen only once. CDR3 length: 17 residues. Germline assignment: CDR1 MGHRA and CDR2 YSYEKL. The V and J ends lost 4 bases and 9 bases, in that order; junction bases with no gene match: 13. The chain uses TRBV4-1 and TRBJ2-1; 12 nucleotides align to TRBD2. The sequenced sample consisted of peripheral blood. This receptor was identified in a man aged 40-50 years who had recovered from COVID-19. DNA of the CDR3: TGCGCCAGCAGCCGAGTGGCTAGCGGGAGGGCCAAGGGTGAGCAGTTCTTC. Protein product: CASSRVASGRAKGEQFF.